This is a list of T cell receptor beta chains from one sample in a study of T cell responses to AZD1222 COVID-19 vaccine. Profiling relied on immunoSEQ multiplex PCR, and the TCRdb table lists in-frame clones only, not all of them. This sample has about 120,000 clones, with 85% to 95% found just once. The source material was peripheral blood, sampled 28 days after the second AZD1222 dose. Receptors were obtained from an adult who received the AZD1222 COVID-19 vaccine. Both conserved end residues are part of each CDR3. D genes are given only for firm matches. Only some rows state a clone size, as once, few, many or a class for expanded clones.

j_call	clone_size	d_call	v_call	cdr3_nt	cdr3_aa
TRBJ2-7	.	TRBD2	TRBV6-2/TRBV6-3	TGTGCCAGCAGCTTGCCGACTAGCGGGATTACATCCTCCTCCTACGAGCAGTACTTC	CASSLPTSGITSSSYEQYF
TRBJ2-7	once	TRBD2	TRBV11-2	TGTGCCAGCAGCCCACCCGGGACTAGCGGGGGGGTGCTCGAGCAGTACTTC	CASSPPGTSGGVLEQYF
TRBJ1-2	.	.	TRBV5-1	TGCGCCAGCAGCAGGGACGACAGAGGCTACACCTTC	CASSRDDRGYTF
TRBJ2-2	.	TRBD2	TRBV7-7	TGTGCCAGCAGCTTATCGGGGGGCACCGGGGAGCTGTTTTTT	CASSLSGGTGELFF
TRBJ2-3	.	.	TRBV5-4	TGTGCCAGCAGCTTGGTTGGTACGCAGTATTTT	CASSLVGTQYF
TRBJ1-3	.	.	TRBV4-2	TGTGCCAGCAGCCAAACCGAGGGGCACTCTGGAAACACCATATATTTT	CASSQTEGHSGNTIYF
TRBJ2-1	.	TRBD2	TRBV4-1	TGCGCCAGCAGCCAAGGGGCCGCGGGAGGTGGGTACAATGAGCAGTTCTTC	CASSQGAAGGGYNEQFF
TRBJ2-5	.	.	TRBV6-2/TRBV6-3	TGTGCCAGCAGTTACCAAGAGACCCAGTACTTC	CASSYQETQYF
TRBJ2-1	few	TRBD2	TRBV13	TGTGCCAGCAGCCGTCTAAGCGGGAGTGGCAATGAGCAGTTCTTC	CASSRLSGSGNEQFF
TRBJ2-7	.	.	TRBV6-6	TGTGCCAGCAGTTTCCCCGGGATGAAGGATTACGAGCAGTACTTC	CASSFPGMKDYEQYF
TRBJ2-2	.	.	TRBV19	TGTGCCAGTAGTGCTTGGACTGGGGGAGGCACCGGGGAGCTGTTTTTT	CASSAWTGGGTGELFF
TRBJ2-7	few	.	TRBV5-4	TGTGCCAGCAGCTTACGGGACCCTACCTACGAGCAGTACTTC	CASSLRDPTYEQYF
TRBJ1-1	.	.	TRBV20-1	TGCAGTGCTAGTGTACAGGCTGACACTGAAGCTTTCTTT	CSASVQADTEAFF
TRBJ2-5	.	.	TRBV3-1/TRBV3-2	TGTGCCAGCAGCCTTCAGACAGGCCTTGGGGAGACCCAGTACTTC	CASSLQTGLGETQYF
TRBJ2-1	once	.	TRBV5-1	TGCGCCAGCAGCGGAAGCGTAAACGTCGCGGGCCCTGAGCAGTTCTTC	CASSGSVNVAGPEQFF
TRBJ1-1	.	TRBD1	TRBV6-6	TGTGCCAGCAGTTCCGGACAGGGGGGGACTGAAGCTTTCTTT	CASSSGQGGTEAFF
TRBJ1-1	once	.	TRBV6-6	TGTGCCAGCAGATACCCTGGGAATGAAGCTTTCTTT	CASRYPGNEAFF
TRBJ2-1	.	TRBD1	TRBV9	TGTGCCAGCAGCGTAGACCCACCGGGACAGACCAACAATGAGCAGTTCTTC	CASSVDPPGQTNNEQFF
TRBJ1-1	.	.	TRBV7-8	TGTGCCAGCAGTGGCTCCGGGACCTCGAACACTGAAGCTTTCTTT	CASSGSGTSNTEAFF
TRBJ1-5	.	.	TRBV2	TGTGCCAGCAGTGTGGACGGGGTTAGCAATCAGCCCCAGCATTTT	CASSVDGVSNQPQHF
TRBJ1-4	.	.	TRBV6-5	TGTGCCAGCAGTTACTTTCTGGGGGCAAGTGAAAAACTGTTTTTT	CASSYFLGASEKLFF
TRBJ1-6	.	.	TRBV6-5	TGTGCCAGCAGAAGGACAGCCACGAATTCACCCCTCCACTTT	CASRRTATNSPLHF
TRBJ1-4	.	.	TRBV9	TGTGCCAGCAGCGGGGGGACCCTAAATGAAAAACTGTTTTTT	CASSGGTLNEKLFF
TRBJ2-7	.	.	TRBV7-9	TGTGCCAGCAGTCTAGAATCGCAGGGCTACGAGCAGTACTTC	CASSLESQGYEQYF
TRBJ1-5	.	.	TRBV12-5	TGTGCTAGTAGCCTGTCAGGGGCCCCACGAGCCCAGCATTTT	CASSLSGAPRAQHF
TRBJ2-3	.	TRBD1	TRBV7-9	TGTGCCAGCAGCTTGCCCAGGGGGCGAGATACGCAGTATTTT	CASSLPRGRDTQYF
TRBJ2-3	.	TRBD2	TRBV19	TGTGCCAGCATCGGGGGGTACACAGATACGCAGTATTTT	CASIGGYTDTQYF
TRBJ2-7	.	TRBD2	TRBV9	TGTGCCAGCAGCAACCCCATAGGGGGGACTAGCTCAACCTACGAGCAGTACTTC	CASSNPIGGTSSTYEQYF
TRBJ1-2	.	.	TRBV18	TGTGCCAGCTCACCACCGGGGATAGAAGGGAACTACTATGGCTACACCTTC	CASSPPGIEGNYYGYTF
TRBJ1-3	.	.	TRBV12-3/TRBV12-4	TGTGCCAGCAGTTCTAGCTCTGGAAACACCATATATTTT	CASSSSSGNTIYF
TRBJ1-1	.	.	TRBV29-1	TGCAGCGTTGGGGAAGCTTTCTTT	CSVGEAFF
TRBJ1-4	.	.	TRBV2	TGTGCCAGCAGTGTGTGGGGGTTTGATAATGAAAAACTGTTTTTT	CASSVWGFDNEKLFF
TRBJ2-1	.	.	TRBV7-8	TGTGCCAGCAGCCCTTTTCGGGGGAAAGACTACAATGAGCAGTTCTTC	CASSPFRGKDYNEQFF
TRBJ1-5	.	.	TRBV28	TGTGCCAGCAGTTTAGGGTCCTGGCAGCCCCAGCATTTT	CASSLGSWQPQHF
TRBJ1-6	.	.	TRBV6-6	TGTGCCAGCAGGGGCAGTAATTCACCCCTCCACTTT	CASRGSNSPLHF
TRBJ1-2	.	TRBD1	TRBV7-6	TGTGCCAGCAGCACCGGGACAGGGGCTTCAAGTGGCTACACCTTC	CASSTGTGASSGYTF
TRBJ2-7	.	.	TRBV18	TGTGCCAGCTCACTCCCGGGACTTACCTACGAGCAGTACTTC	CASSLPGLTYEQYF
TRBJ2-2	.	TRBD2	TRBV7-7	TGTGCCAGCAGCTTATCAGCGGGAGTTGCCGGGGAGCTGTTTTTT	CASSLSAGVAGELFF
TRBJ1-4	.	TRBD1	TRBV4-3	TGCGCCAGCAGCCAAGCCGGGACAGGGAATGAAAAACTGTTTTTT	CASSQAGTGNEKLFF
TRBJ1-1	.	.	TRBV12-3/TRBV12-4	TGTGCCAGCAGTTTAGATACTGAAGCTTTCTTT	CASSLDTEAFF
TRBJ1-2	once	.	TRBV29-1	TGCAGCGTCTACAGTAATGGCTACACCTTC	CSVYSNGYTF
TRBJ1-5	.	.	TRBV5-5	TGTGCCAGCAGCTTAGGTGTTGGGATGGGTCAGCCCCAGCATTTT	CASSLGVGMGQPQHF
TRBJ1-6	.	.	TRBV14	TGTGCCAGCAGCCAACGGGAGTATAATTCACCCCTCCACTTT	CASSQREYNSPLHF
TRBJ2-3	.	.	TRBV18	TGTGCCAGCTCGGAGGGAACAGGAAGCACAGATACGCAGTATTTT	CASSEGTGSTDTQYF
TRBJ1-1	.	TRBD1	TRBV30	TGTGCCTGGAAGGGACAGGGGCTCACTGAAGCTTTCTTT	CAWKGQGLTEAFF
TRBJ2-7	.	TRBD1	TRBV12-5	TGTGCTAGTGGTTTTGGACAGGACGCCTACGAGCAGTACTTC	CASGFGQDAYEQYF
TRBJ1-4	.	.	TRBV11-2	TGTGCCAGCAGCTCCATGCTCGGGGAACTGTTTTTT	CASSSMLGELFF
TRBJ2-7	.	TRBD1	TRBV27	TGTGCCAGCAGCCTTTACCAGGGAGACAGGGGGTTCGGCGAGCAGTACTTC	CASSLYQGDRGFGEQYF
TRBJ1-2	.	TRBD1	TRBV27	TGTGCCAGCAGTATTGCGTCGGGACAGGGGAGCGGCTACACCTTC	CASSIASGQGSGYTF
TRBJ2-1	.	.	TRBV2	TGTGCCAGCAGTGTCGGGCCGGGGCGCTACAATGAGCAGTTCTTC	CASSVGPGRYNEQFF
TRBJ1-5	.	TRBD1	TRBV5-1	TGCGCCAGCAGAGGAGGGACAGGCGTAAATCAGCCCCAGCATTTT	CASRGGTGVNQPQHF
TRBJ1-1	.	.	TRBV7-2	TGTGCCAGCAGCTTAGAGGCAGGGAACACTGAAGCTTTCTTT	CASSLEAGNTEAFF
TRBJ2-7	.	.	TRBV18	TGTGCCAGCTCACCGAACAGACCCTACGAGCAGTACTTC	CASSPNRPYEQYF
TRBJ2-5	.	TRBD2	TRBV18	TGTGCCAGCTCACACAGGACTAGCGGTAACCAAGAGACCCAGTACTTC	CASSHRTSGNQETQYF
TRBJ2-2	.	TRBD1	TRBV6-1	TGTGCCAGCAGTGTTTACGGGACAGGGACCACCGGGGAGCTGTTTTTT	CASSVYGTGTTGELFF
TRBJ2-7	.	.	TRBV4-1	TGCGCCAGCAGCCAAGAAGGGGGATTGACCTACGAGCAGTACTTC	CASSQEGGLTYEQYF
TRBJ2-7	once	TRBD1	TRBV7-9	TGTGCCAGCAGCTCCCGAGGGACAGGGTCCTACGAGCAGTACTTC	CASSSRGTGSYEQYF